This TCR beta chain emerged from a study of blood T cell repertoires in COVID-19. About the study: The United States, Italy and Spain were the sources of the acute and convalescent COVID-19 samples. Nucleic acid was either cDNA or gDNA, and it came from T cells, B-cell-depleted T cells, or PBMCs.

The authors' processing: It was from reference gene primer amplification that nucleated cell counts were estimated. The assay was immunoSEQ multiplex PCR, and TCRdb's table has in-frame clones only and misses some. D and trimming come from the DNA, and the V and J calls and clone size come from that table. The repertoire holds a few hundred thousand clones, 86% seen once, with 6.2% in the top ten. The CDR3 consists of 17 residues. CDR1 is SGHKS and CDR2 is YYEKEE in the germline V gene (reference sequence). V lost 4 bases to trimming and J lost 2 bases; unmatched junction nucleotides: 13. Material for sequencing was peripheral blood. This sequence joins TRBV5-5 and TRBJ1-1, with 8 positions matching TRBD1. The source is a man aged 55 to 70 with acute or convalescent COVID-19. This chain's CDR3 is CASSRFLSTGANTEAFF. In DNA, the CDR3 is TGTGCCAGCAGCCGGTTCTTATCGACAGGGGCCAACACTGAAGCTTTCTTT.